These T cell receptor beta chains were read from a single sample in a study of cytomegalovirus exposure and HLA in healthy donors. Repertoires were generated with immunoSEQ multiplex PCR, while TCRdb's copy carries only in-frame clones and drops some. This table holds tens of thousands of clones, 85% to 95% found once. The specimen sequenced was PBMCs. The source of these receptors is a woman aged 18-35 years in good health and CMV-seronegative. The CDR3 runs from the conserved cysteine through the conserved F or W. Fields, in order: CDR3 DNA, CDR3 protein, V gene, clone size, CDR3 length, D gene, J gene. The D gene is left open where the match is weak. Clone size is not always given. Where it is, it says once, few, many or a class for expanded clones.

cdr3_nt: TGCGCCAGCAGCCCGTGGACAGGGGTGAACAATGAGCAGTTCTTC; cdr3_aa: CASSPWTGVNNEQFF; v_call: TRBV4-1; clone_size: .; cdr3_length: 15; d_call: TRBD1; j_call: TRBJ2-1
cdr3_nt: TGTGCCAGTAGTATAGGAGCCCCCCTTGAGACCCAGTACTTC; cdr3_aa: CASSIGAPLETQYF; v_call: TRBV19; clone_size: .; cdr3_length: 14; d_call: .; j_call: TRBJ2-5
cdr3_nt: TGTGCCAGCTCACCAAGGGGCAGGGATGGAACTGAAGCTTTCTTT; cdr3_aa: CASSPRGRDGTEAFF; v_call: TRBV18; clone_size: .; cdr3_length: 15; d_call: .; j_call: TRBJ1-1
cdr3_nt: TGTGCCAGCAGCCCGACAGACACCGGGGAGCTGTTTTTT; cdr3_aa: CASSPTDTGELFF; v_call: TRBV6-4; clone_size: few; cdr3_length: 13; d_call: .; j_call: TRBJ2-2
cdr3_nt: TGTGCCAGCAGTATGAAGGGGGAAGGAGATACGCAGTATTTT; cdr3_aa: CASSMKGEGDTQYF; v_call: TRBV6-4; clone_size: many; cdr3_length: 14; d_call: .; j_call: TRBJ2-3
cdr3_nt: TGTGCCAGCTCACCACGGCAAGCGGGGATGTACAATGAGCAGTTCTTC; cdr3_aa: CASSPRQAGMYNEQFF; v_call: TRBV18; clone_size: .; cdr3_length: 16; d_call: TRBD2; j_call: TRBJ2-1
cdr3_nt: TGTGCCAGCAGCTTAGCCGTCGGCTCCTACAATGAGCAGTTCTTC; cdr3_aa: CASSLAVGSYNEQFF; v_call: TRBV7-8; clone_size: .; cdr3_length: 15; d_call: .; j_call: TRBJ2-1
cdr3_nt: TGTGCCAGCAGCGCCGGGGTAAGCAATCAGCCCCAGCATTTT; cdr3_aa: CASSAGVSNQPQHF; v_call: TRBV9; clone_size: .; cdr3_length: 14; d_call: .; j_call: TRBJ1-5
cdr3_nt: TGTGCCAGCTCAGCAGTATATGAGACCCAGTACTTC; cdr3_aa: CASSAVYETQYF; v_call: TRBV18; clone_size: .; cdr3_length: 12; d_call: .; j_call: TRBJ2-5
cdr3_nt: TGTGCCAGCAGCCCCCCGGCGGTGAACACTGAAGCTTTCTTT; cdr3_aa: CASSPPAVNTEAFF; v_call: TRBV7-6; clone_size: once; cdr3_length: 14; d_call: .; j_call: TRBJ1-1
cdr3_nt: TGTGCCAGCAGCGTAAGTAGCGGGTACACAGATACGCAGTATTTT; cdr3_aa: CASSVSSGYTDTQYF; v_call: TRBV9; clone_size: .; cdr3_length: 15; d_call: TRBD2; j_call: TRBJ2-3
cdr3_nt: TGTGCCAGCAGCTCCCGACAGGGCGGGAATGAAAAACTGTTTTTT; cdr3_aa: CASSSRQGGNEKLFF; v_call: TRBV5-4; clone_size: .; cdr3_length: 15; d_call: TRBD1; j_call: TRBJ1-4
cdr3_nt: TGTGCCAGCGGGGGGCCAGGGGGCCACAATGAGCAGTTCTTC; cdr3_aa: CASGGPGGHNEQFF; v_call: TRBV6-1; clone_size: .; cdr3_length: 14; d_call: TRBD1; j_call: TRBJ2-1
cdr3_nt: TGTGCCAGCAGCTTTGGACTAGCGGGGGCCACCCAGTACTTC; cdr3_aa: CASSFGLAGATQYF; v_call: TRBV7-2; clone_size: .; cdr3_length: 14; d_call: TRBD2; j_call: TRBJ2-5
cdr3_nt: TGTGCCAGTAGTATCCTCCTGAGGCTCGATGAGCAGTTCTTC; cdr3_aa: CASSILLRLDEQFF; v_call: TRBV19; clone_size: .; cdr3_length: 14; d_call: .; j_call: TRBJ2-1
cdr3_nt: TGTGCCAGCAGCAGCCGGACTACCGGCACAGATACGCAGTATTTT; cdr3_aa: CASSSRTTGTDTQYF; v_call: TRBV9; clone_size: .; cdr3_length: 15; d_call: .; j_call: TRBJ2-3
cdr3_nt: TGCAGCGTTGAATTGGCCTCCCGACAAGATACGCAGTATTTT; cdr3_aa: CSVELASRQDTQYF; v_call: TRBV29-1; clone_size: .; cdr3_length: 14; d_call: .; j_call: TRBJ2-3
cdr3_nt: TGTGCCAGCAGTTCTAGCGGGGGGACTCCCGAGCAGTACTTC; cdr3_aa: CASSSSGGTPEQYF; v_call: TRBV11-1; clone_size: .; cdr3_length: 14; d_call: TRBD2; j_call: TRBJ2-7
cdr3_nt: TGTGCCAGCAGTAACCTTTTAGGGATGGGAGCTGAAGCTTTCTTT; cdr3_aa: CASSNLLGMGAEAFF; v_call: TRBV6-1; clone_size: .; cdr3_length: 15; d_call: .; j_call: TRBJ1-1
cdr3_nt: TGTGCCAGCAGCCAATGGGGACTGTCTAGCAATCAGCCCCAGCATTTT; cdr3_aa: CASSQWGLSSNQPQHF; v_call: TRBV16; clone_size: .; cdr3_length: 16; d_call: .; j_call: TRBJ1-5
cdr3_nt: TGTGCCAGCAGTGAAGGTCCGCAGGGAGGAACAGATACGCAGTATTTT; cdr3_aa: CASSEGPQGGTDTQYF; v_call: TRBV6-1; clone_size: .; cdr3_length: 16; d_call: .; j_call: TRBJ2-3
cdr3_nt: TGTGCCAGCAGCCATAGTCTAGCGATCACAGATACGCAGTATTTT; cdr3_aa: CASSHSLAITDTQYF; v_call: TRBV6-5; clone_size: .; cdr3_length: 15; d_call: .; j_call: TRBJ2-3
cdr3_nt: TGTGCCAGCAGCCGAGGACAGGGGGCTAATACGCAGTATTTT; cdr3_aa: CASSRGQGANTQYF; v_call: TRBV7-6; clone_size: .; cdr3_length: 14; d_call: TRBD1; j_call: TRBJ2-3
cdr3_nt: TGTGCCAGCTTGGGACTAGCGGGACTCTCCAGGACAGATACGCAGTATTTT; cdr3_aa: CASLGLAGLSRTDTQYF; v_call: TRBV2; clone_size: .; cdr3_length: 17; d_call: TRBD2; j_call: TRBJ2-3
cdr3_nt: TGCGCCAGCAGCCAGCTTGCCAGCTCCTACGAGCAGTACTTC; cdr3_aa: CASSQLASSYEQYF; v_call: TRBV4-1; clone_size: .; cdr3_length: 14; d_call: .; j_call: TRBJ2-7
cdr3_nt: TGTGCCAGCACAGGACAGGTGAACACTGAAGCTTTCTTT; cdr3_aa: CASTGQVNTEAFF; v_call: TRBV6-1; clone_size: .; cdr3_length: 13; d_call: TRBD1; j_call: TRBJ1-1
cdr3_nt: TGTGCCTGGAGTGTTTCGGTTTGGAGCTCCTACAATGAGCAGTTCTTC; cdr3_aa: CAWSVSVWSSYNEQFF; v_call: TRBV30; clone_size: .; cdr3_length: 16; d_call: .; j_call: TRBJ2-1
cdr3_nt: TGTGCCAGCAGCTCCAGGGGAGGGGGGCGCGAGCAGTACTTC; cdr3_aa: CASSSRGGGREQYF; v_call: TRBV27; clone_size: once; cdr3_length: 14; d_call: .; j_call: TRBJ2-7
cdr3_nt: TGTGCCAGCAGCTTGCTGGGACAGGGGGTTGGTTACGAGCAGTACTTC; cdr3_aa: CASSLLGQGVGYEQYF; v_call: TRBV5-6; clone_size: .; cdr3_length: 16; d_call: TRBD1; j_call: TRBJ2-7
cdr3_nt: TGTGCCAGCAGTCGGGACTGGCAAGAGACCCAGTACTTC; cdr3_aa: CASSRDWQETQYF; v_call: TRBV2; clone_size: .; cdr3_length: 13; d_call: .; j_call: TRBJ2-5
cdr3_nt: TGTGCCAGCAGTGACCAGGGGATGGCAGATACGCAGTATTTT; cdr3_aa: CASSDQGMADTQYF; v_call: TRBV2; clone_size: few; cdr3_length: 14; d_call: .; j_call: TRBJ2-3
cdr3_nt: TGTGCCAGTAGTATTCTGGGGACAGCTGAAGCTTTCTTT; cdr3_aa: CASSILGTAEAFF; v_call: TRBV19; clone_size: .; cdr3_length: 13; d_call: TRBD1; j_call: TRBJ1-1
cdr3_nt: TGCAGCGTGGGAAACAGGGTCAGGACTGAAGCTTTCTTT; cdr3_aa: CSVGNRVRTEAFF; v_call: TRBV29-1; clone_size: .; cdr3_length: 13; d_call: .; j_call: TRBJ1-1
cdr3_nt: TGTGCCAGCAGTACCACTAGCGGGGGCCAAGAGACCCAGTACTTC; cdr3_aa: CASSTTSGGQETQYF; v_call: TRBV5-6; clone_size: .; cdr3_length: 15; d_call: TRBD2; j_call: TRBJ2-5
cdr3_nt: TGTGCCTGGAGTGCGGGGGTGGATCAGCCCCAGCATTTT; cdr3_aa: CAWSAGVDQPQHF; v_call: TRBV30; clone_size: .; cdr3_length: 13; d_call: .; j_call: TRBJ1-5
cdr3_nt: TGCGCCAGCACTAGCGGGAGTGGGGAGACCCAGTACTTC; cdr3_aa: CASTSGSGETQYF; v_call: TRBV5-1; clone_size: .; cdr3_length: 13; d_call: TRBD2; j_call: TRBJ2-5
cdr3_nt: TGTGCCAGCAGCGTCACTGCAGGGGGTACCTACGAGCAGTACTTC; cdr3_aa: CASSVTAGGTYEQYF; v_call: TRBV2; clone_size: .; cdr3_length: 15; d_call: TRBD1; j_call: TRBJ2-7
cdr3_nt: TGTGCCAGCAGCAGAAGGACAGGGGGCGGCTATGGCTACACCTTC; cdr3_aa: CASSRRTGGGYGYTF; v_call: TRBV5-6; clone_size: .; cdr3_length: 15; d_call: TRBD1; j_call: TRBJ1-2
cdr3_nt: TGTGCCAGCAGTTTAATTATGTCGGGACAGGGGGGAGGCTACACCTTC; cdr3_aa: CASSLIMSGQGGGYTF; v_call: TRBV27; clone_size: .; cdr3_length: 16; d_call: TRBD1; j_call: TRBJ1-2